What follows is one TCR beta chain and its context. This sample was taken from a study of blood T cell repertoires in COVID-19. About the research overall: From T cells, B-cell-depleted T cells, or PBMCs came the material, which was cDNA or gDNA.

Sequencing was performed with immunoSEQ multiplex PCR; in TCRdb, only in-frame clones are kept and a portion is missing. Seen here are 150,000 to 200,000 clones, under 90% observed once, and the top ten hold about 15%. This CDR3 is 14 amino acids long. Germline CDR1 SNHLY, CDR2 FYNNEI. Trimming at V came to 7 bases and at J to 8 bases, leaving 10 bases not matched to a gene. The genes are TRBV2 and TRBJ1-4; TRBD1 matches at 7 bases. The material sequenced was peripheral blood. This TCR was sampled from a woman aged 65 to 85 with COVID-19, enrolled during active disease. CDR3 coding DNA: TGTGCCAGCACCAACGACAGGGCTAGGGAAAAACTGTTTTTT. Protein sequence: CASTNDRAREKLFF. The full variable domain, its missing parts supplied by reference TRBV2 and TRBJ1-4, is EPEVTQTPSHQVTQMGQEVILRCVPISNHLYFYWYRQILGQKVEFLVSFYNNEISEKSEIFDDQFSVERPDGSNFTLKIRSTKLEDSAMYFCASTNDRAREKLFFGSGTQLSVL.